Listed here are 17 T cell receptor beta chains from one sample, sequenced in a study of post-analysis software for immune sequencing data. Whole-study findings and limits: Patients carried roughly 5 TRBV segments more frequently than controls did, and TRBV5-6, TRBV5-1 and TRBV20-1 were among them.

For these TCRs, the target antigens are not known. TCR beta cDNA libraries had unique molecular identifiers. MiXCR, applied by TCRdb to the PCR reads, yields one record per CDR3 protein. The sample has around 700,000 distinct CDR3 sequences, around 60% seen once. Material for sequencing was blood. The origin of the receptors is a girl aged 2 to 10 with multiple sclerosis.

This clonotype was counted a few times. The V gene is TRBV29-1, the J gene TRBJ2-1, with unresolved D. CDR1 and CDR2 from the germline V gene are SQVTM and ANQGSEA. V was shortened by 5 bases and J by 2 bases, with 10 bases between the two germline ends. The CDR3 spans 13 residues. CDR3 DNA: TGCAGCGTTAGGCCGGTTGCCTACAATGAGCAGTTCTTC. It is translated as CSVRPVAYNEQFF.

The rearrangement joins TRBV29-1 to TRBJ2-4, with 7 bases aligning to TRBD1. V lost 8 bases and J lost 2; bases outside the gene matches: 3. Germline CDR1 and CDR2: SQVTM and ANQGSEA. The CDR3 is 12 residues long. CDR3 residues: CSYRGSKNIQYF. In nucleotides, the CDR3 is TGCAGCTACAGGGGTTCCAAAAACATTCAGTACTTC.

The chain uses TRBV7-9 and TRBJ2-5, with D unclear. The CDR3 is 13 amino acids. Per germline, CDR1 SEHNR and CDR2 FQNEAQ (reference sequence). Trimming removed 5 bases from V and 3 bases from J, with 10 bases in between. CDR3 protein: CASSPVNKETQYF. The CDR3 DNA is TGTGCCAGCAGCCCTGTAAACAAAGAGACCCAGTACTTC. The whole variable domain, filled in from reference TRBV7-9 and TRBJ2-5, reads DTGVSQNPRHKITKRGQNVTFRCDPISEHNRLYWYRQTLGQGPEFLTYFQNEAQLEKSRLLSDRFSAERPKGSFSTLEIQRTEQGDSAMYLCASSPVNKETQYFGPGTRLLVL.

This clonotype was observed a few times. The chain uses TRBV12-3 or TRBV12-4 and TRBJ2-4; no firm D call. The J call may be mistaken, given a closer DNA end match to TRBJ2-7. The length of the CDR3 is 12 residues. The CDR3 nucleotides are TGTGCCAGCAGTTACGAAGGTTACGAGCAGTACTTC. It specifies CASSYEGYEQYF.

The V call is TRBV11-2, the J call TRBJ2-3; D ambiguous. V was clipped by 4 bases and J by 0 bases, with 14 bases between them. This CDR3 has 16 residues. CDR1 SGHAT and CDR2 FQNNGV come from the germline V gene. The CDR3 coding sequence is TGTGCCAGCAGCTCACCGGTACTAAGGAGCACAGATACGCAGTATTTT. Amino acid sequence: CASSSPVLRSTDTQYF.

The chain recombines TRBV29-1 with TRBJ1-2; D is unclear. CDR1 is SQVTM, CDR2 ANQGSEA, per germline. The ends were cut back, 3 bases at V and 4 bases at J, with 6 bases in the middle. The CDR3 spans 11 residues. The CDR3 DNA sequence: TGCAGCGTTGACAGTCTCTATGGCTACACCTTC. It yields the protein CSVDSLYGYTF.

Written as DNA, the CDR3 is TGCAGTGCTCCGCTACCAGGGAGGCATGGCTACACCTTC. Translating it yields CSAPLPGRHGYTF. J is TRBJ1-2 and V is TRBV20-1, with a weak D call TRBD1 (5 bases). CDR1 DFQATT and CDR2 SNEGSKA come from the germline V gene (reference sequence). V was cut by 5 bases and J by 6 bases, with 16 bases left in between. This CDR3 has 13 residues.

The rearrangement uses TRBV12-3 or TRBV12-4 and TRBJ1-2, with 7 nucleotides matching TRBD1. With 5 bases clipped from V and 4 bases from J, the junction kept 7 bases outside the gene matches. CDR3 size: 14 residues. Here the CDR3 DNA reads TGTGCCAGCAGTATGACAGGGCCGCGCTATGGCTACACCTTC. Amino acids: CASSMTGPRYGYTF.

The genes are TRBV7-9 and TRBJ2-7, with D maybe TRBD1 (5 bases). Trimming cost V 3 bases and J 1 base, with 13 bases left between them. This CDR3 contains 15 residues. Germline V gene data show CDR1 as SEHNR and CDR2 as FQNEAQ (reference sequence). The CDR3 DNA follows: TGTGCCAGCAGCTTTACAGGAAGCAAATCCTACGAGCAGTACTTC. Its protein product is CASSFTGSKSYEQYF. The entire variable domain, with the rest obtained from reference TRBV7-9 and TRBJ2-7, is as follows: DTGVSQNPRHKITKRGQNVTFRCDPISEHNRLYWYRQTLGQGPEFLTYFQNEAQLEKSRLLSDRFSAERPKGSFSTLEIQRTEQGDSAMYLCASSFTGSKSYEQYFGPGTRLTVT.

This clonotype showed up just a few times. V gene TRBV27 combines with J gene TRBJ1-2, with D hard to call. Trimming left V 8 bases short and J 4 bases short, with 17 bases between. CDR1 is MNHEY and CDR2 is SMNVEV in the germline V gene (reference sequence). The CDR3 sequence is 14 residues long. DNA for the CDR3: TGTGCCAGCGGAATCACGCCTTTCAGCTATGGCTACACCTTC. This sequence encodes CASGITPFSYGYTF.

This clonotype was picked up one time. The chain couples TRBV5-5 to TRBJ2-6; unclear D gene. V lost 5 bases to trimming and J lost 1 base, with 16 bases between them. CDR3 size: 17 residues. CDR1 is SGHKS and CDR2 is YYEKEE in the germline V gene (reference sequence). CDR3 DNA sequence: TGTGCCAGCAGTACCGGCCCAAACACATCTGGGGCCAACGTCCTGACTTTC. This codes for CASSTGPNTSGANVLTF. The full variable domain, its missing parts supplied by reference TRBV5-5 and TRBJ2-6, is DAGVTQSPTHLIKTRGQQVTLRCSPISGHKSVSWYQQVLGQGPQFIFQYYEKEERGRGNFPDRFSARQFPNYSSELNVNALLLGDSALYLCASSTGPNTSGANVLTFGAGSRLTVL.

The chain has TRBV4-1 and TRBJ2-1; D ambiguous. Trimming took off 6 bases at V and 4 bases at J, with 16 bases between the two ends. CDR1 is MGHRA, CDR2 YSYEKL, per germline. The CDR3 has 15 residues. CDR3 nucleotide sequence: TGCGCCAGCAGTCTAGTCGCTTCTCGATACAATGAGCAGTTCTTC. It specifies CASSLVASRYNEQFF.

The genes are TRBV12-3 or TRBV12-4 and TRBJ2-1; D not resolved. CDR3 length: 14 residues. V was trimmed by 5 bases and J by 3 bases, leaving 11 bases between them. The CDR3 sequence is CASSLSTVYNEQFF. CDR3 in DNA: TGTGCCAGCAGTCTTTCGACCGTCTACAATGAGCAGTTCTTC.

This clonotype was detected only a few times. The chain employs TRBV29-1 and TRBJ2-3, with a tentative D call TRBD1 (6 bases). Germline V gene lookup returns CDR1 SQVTM and CDR2 ANQGSEA. Trimming cost V 7 bases and J 0 bases, with 20 bases left between them. The CDR3 length is 16 residues. The DNA of the CDR3 is TGCAGCGCTAACCAACCTAGGACAGCCAGCACAGATACGCAGTATTTT. Its translation: CSANQPRTASTDTQYF.

V is TRBV5-1 and J is TRBJ2-3; D possibly corresponds to TRBD2 (6 bases). The CDR3 covers 16 residues. Germline V gene sequence: CDR1 SGHRS, CDR2 YFSETQ. V dropped 4 bases and J dropped 6 bases, with 21 bases sitting between them. CDR3: CASSPSSAGGSDTQYF. CDR3 sequence (DNA): TGCGCCAGCAGCCCATCTAGCGCCGGAGGTTCGGATACGCAGTATTTT. The full variable domain, rest sourced from reference TRBV5-1 and TRBJ2-3, is KAGVTQTPRYLIKTRGQQVTLSCSPISGHRSVSWYQQTPGQGLQFLFEYFSETQRNKGNFPGRFSGRQFSNSRSEMNVSTLELGDSALYLCASSPSSAGGSDTQYFGPGTRLTVL.

This clonotype turned up a few times. The chain has TRBV6-6 and TRBJ1-4; maybe TRBD1 (6 bases). The CDR3 contains 15 residues. Germline CDR1 MNHNY, CDR2 SVGAGI (reference sequence). The V and J ends lost 5 bases and 4 bases respectively, with 14 bases between them. CDR3 in amino acids: CASSRGGFDNEKLFF. For the CDR3, the DNA is TGTGCCAGCAGTCGGGGGGGCTTTGATAATGAAAAACTGTTTTTT.

The chain has TRBV7-8 and TRBJ1-6, with D tentatively TRBD1 (6 bases). CDR1 is SGHVS and CDR2 is FQNEAQ in the germline V gene. The CDR3 extends over 17 amino acids. V was shortened by 2 bases and J by 10 bases, with 21 bases between the two germline ends. CDR3 bases: TGTGCCAGCAGCTTAACCCTCAGGACAGAAGCTGGATCACCCCTCCACTTT. As protein: CASSLTLRTEAGSPLHF.